Given below is one T cell receptor (beta chain) in context. The antigen is unknown. Sequencing was performed with immunoSEQ multiplex PCR; in TCRdb, only in-frame clones are kept and a portion is missing. The repertoire includes over 150,000 clones, roughly 84% of them detected once, and roughly 1.9% sits in the top ten. This sample is part of a study of cytomegalovirus exposure and HLA in healthy donors. Separate from the approximately 670-subject first cohort was the approximately 120-subject validation cohort, to which the donors belonged. Trimming cost V 3 bases and J 7 bases, with 4 bases left between them. CDR1 is SEHNR, CDR2 FQNEAQ, per germline (reference sequence). The CDR3 length is 11 residues. Study-wide findings and caveats: Using the classifier, cytomegalovirus status was reportedly diagnosed with high specificity and sensitivity. In a later analysis, first-cohort TCR clusters were found to tend to co-occur in the roughly 120 validation repertoires. In vitro checks showed that a few CMV-associated chains really do target CMV antigens.

The V and J genes are TRBV7-9 and TRBJ1-3; D not certain. The clonotype originates from a human donor in good health. Sequenced: PBMCs. CDR3 in DNA: TGTGCCAGCAGCTTCCTGAACACCATATATTTT. Its protein product is CASSFLNTIYF.